The rows below give T cell receptor beta chains drawn from one sample of a study of T cells in Graves' hyperthyroidism and ophthalmopathy. Each CDR3 protein gets one entry after TCRdb re-called the multiplex PCR reads with MiXCR. The table has 250,000 or so distinct CDR3 sequences, more than 14% seen once. The specimen was blood. Source of these receptors: a woman aged 35 to 49 with Graves' hyperthyroidism that later progressed to Graves' ophthalmopathy. The CDR3 runs from the conserved cysteine through the conserved F or W. The order of the fields is J gene, V gene, clone size, D gene, CDR3 length, CDR3 DNA, CDR3 protein. A D gene is named only where the DNA matches it firmly. Size is stated for part of the rows, as once, few or many counts, or as a class when the clone is expanded.

j_call: TRBJ2-1; v_call: TRBV4-1; clone_size: -; d_call: -; cdr3_length: 15; cdr3_nt: TGCGCCAGCAGCCAAGATTCGATTTTTTTGGATGAGCAGTTCTTC; cdr3_aa: CASSQDSIFLDEQFF
j_call: TRBJ2-3; v_call: TRBV7-6; clone_size: many; d_call: -; cdr3_length: 13; cdr3_nt: TGTGCCAGCAGCTTAGAACCCGGAGCTACGCAGTATTTT; cdr3_aa: CASSLEPGATQYF
j_call: TRBJ1-1; v_call: TRBV6-1; clone_size: many; d_call: -; cdr3_length: 14; cdr3_nt: TGTGCCAGCAGTTACGTCAGGGGTGGCACTGAAGCTTTCTTT; cdr3_aa: CASSYVRGGTEAFF
j_call: TRBJ2-2; v_call: TRBV20-1; clone_size: few; d_call: TRBD2; cdr3_length: 15; cdr3_nt: TGCAGTGCTAATCCGAGCGGGACTAACACCGGGGAGCTGTTTTTT; cdr3_aa: CSANPSGTNTGELFF
j_call: TRBJ2-6; v_call: TRBV15; clone_size: many; d_call: TRBD2; cdr3_length: 20; cdr3_nt: TGTGCCACCAGGGATTCTAGCGGGAGGCATCCCCCCTCTGGGGCCAACGTCCTGACTTTC; cdr3_aa: CATRDSSGRHPPSGANVLTF
j_call: TRBJ2-2; v_call: TRBV19; clone_size: few; d_call: -; cdr3_length: 15; cdr3_nt: TGTGCCAGTAACGATCCGGGGGCGAACACCGGGGAGCTGTTTTTT; cdr3_aa: CASNDPGANTGELFF
j_call: TRBJ2-3; v_call: TRBV2; clone_size: -; d_call: TRBD2; cdr3_length: 18; cdr3_nt: TGTGCCAGCAGTGCACCTAGCGGGGCTTACACACGGGCAGATACGCAGTATTTT; cdr3_aa: CASSAPSGAYTRADTQYF
j_call: TRBJ2-1; v_call: TRBV2; clone_size: many; d_call: -; cdr3_length: 13; cdr3_nt: TGTGCCAGCAAGAACCGAGTATACAATGAGCAGTTCTTC; cdr3_aa: CASKNRVYNEQFF
j_call: TRBJ2-6; v_call: TRBV15; clone_size: -; d_call: -; cdr3_length: 15; cdr3_nt: TGTGCCCCCCCCCCTGTCGATTTAGGGGCCACCGTCCTGACTTTC; cdr3_aa: CAPPPVDLGATVLTF
j_call: TRBJ2-5; v_call: TRBV20-1; clone_size: few; d_call: -; cdr3_length: 17; cdr3_nt: TGCAGTGCTAGAGTATCTCCCCCGTGGGGGAGCCCTGAGACCCAGTACTTC; cdr3_aa: CSARVSPPWGSPETQYF
j_call: TRBJ2-7; v_call: TRBV2; clone_size: many; d_call: -; cdr3_length: 17; cdr3_nt: TGTGCCAGCAGTGATTCCAGCTCGAGTATCATGGGTTACGAGCAGTACTTC; cdr3_aa: CASSDSSSSIMGYEQYF
j_call: TRBJ2-5; v_call: TRBV7-3; clone_size: many; d_call: -; cdr3_length: 12; cdr3_nt: TGTGCCAGCAGCCTTCCGGGTGGGACCCAGTACTTC; cdr3_aa: CASSLPGGTQYF
j_call: TRBJ2-2; v_call: TRBV20-1; clone_size: few; d_call: TRBD1; cdr3_length: 15; cdr3_nt: TGCAGTGCTAGAGATTGGGGACAGGGCACCGGGGAGCTGTTTTTT; cdr3_aa: CSARDWGQGTGELFF
j_call: TRBJ2-1; v_call: TRBV5-1; clone_size: many; d_call: TRBD2; cdr3_length: 15; cdr3_nt: TGCGCCAGCAGCTCCCTCTTAGCGGGAGCTGATGAGCAGTTCTTC; cdr3_aa: CASSSLLAGADEQFF
j_call: TRBJ1-5; v_call: TRBV30; clone_size: many; d_call: -; cdr3_length: 15; cdr3_nt: TGTGCCTGGAGTACGGTCGGCAGGGAGTATCAGCCCCAGCATTTT; cdr3_aa: CAWSTVGREYQPQHF
j_call: TRBJ2-1; v_call: TRBV4-1; clone_size: many; d_call: TRBD2; cdr3_length: 18; cdr3_nt: TGCGCCAGCAGCCACCCAAGACTGGGCGGGAGAGGCTACAATGAGCAGTTCTTC; cdr3_aa: CASSHPRLGGRGYNEQFF
j_call: TRBJ2-7; v_call: TRBV6-6; clone_size: -; d_call: TRBD1; cdr3_length: 15; cdr3_nt: TGTGCCAGCAGTTACGGGCGGGACAGGGTCTCCGAGCAGTACTTC; cdr3_aa: CASSYGRDRVSEQYF
j_call: TRBJ2-3; v_call: TRBV20-1; clone_size: -; d_call: TRBD1; cdr3_length: 14; cdr3_nt: TGCAGTGCTAGGTTAGGGGGCGCGGCAGATACGCAGTATTTT; cdr3_aa: CSARLGGAADTQYF
j_call: TRBJ2-1; v_call: TRBV12-3/TRBV12-4; clone_size: -; d_call: TRBD2; cdr3_length: 19; cdr3_nt: TGTGCCAGCAGTTTCTTCAGACCTCTAGCGGGCCGATCCTACAATGAGCAGTTCTTC; cdr3_aa: CASSFFRPLAGRSYNEQFF
j_call: TRBJ1-1; v_call: TRBV12-3/TRBV12-4; clone_size: many; d_call: -; cdr3_length: 13; cdr3_nt: TGTGCCAGCAGTTTAAGGGTGAACACTGAAGCTTTCTTT; cdr3_aa: CASSLRVNTEAFF
j_call: TRBJ2-5; v_call: TRBV7-2; clone_size: many; d_call: -; cdr3_length: 18; cdr3_nt: TGTGCCAGCAGCTTAGCGCTCTGGCTACAGGGCCCGAAAGAGACCCAGTACTTC; cdr3_aa: CASSLALWLQGPKETQYF
j_call: TRBJ2-7; v_call: TRBV11-2; clone_size: many; d_call: TRBD1; cdr3_length: 15; cdr3_nt: TGTGCCAGCAGCTCCTTGACAGGGGGAAACTACGAGCAGTACTTC; cdr3_aa: CASSSLTGGNYEQYF
j_call: TRBJ1-5; v_call: TRBV19; clone_size: many; d_call: -; cdr3_length: 14; cdr3_nt: TGTGCCAGTACCCTCCGGGATAGCAATCAGCCCCAGCATTTT; cdr3_aa: CASTLRDSNQPQHF